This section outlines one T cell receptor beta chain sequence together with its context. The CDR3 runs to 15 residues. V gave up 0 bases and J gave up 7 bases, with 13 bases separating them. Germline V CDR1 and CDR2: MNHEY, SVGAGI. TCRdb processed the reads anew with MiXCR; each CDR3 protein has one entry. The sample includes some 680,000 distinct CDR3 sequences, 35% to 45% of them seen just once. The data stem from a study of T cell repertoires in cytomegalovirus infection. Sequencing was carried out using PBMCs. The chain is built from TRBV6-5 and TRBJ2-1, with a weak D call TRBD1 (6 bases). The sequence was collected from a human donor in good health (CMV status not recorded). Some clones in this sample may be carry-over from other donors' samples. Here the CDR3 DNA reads TGTGCCAGCAGTTACTCGTTCCTGGGGGCGAATGAGCAGTTCTTC. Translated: CASSYSFLGANEQFF.